The 25 T cell receptor beta chains reported below all come from one sample, sequenced in a study of blood T cell repertoires in COVID-19. Clones were sequenced by immunoSEQ multiplex PCR, and TCRdb holds only the in-frame ones, with some missing. The profile shows some 130,000 clones, approximately 84% of them singletons. Sample: peripheral blood. The receptors here all came from a man in his sixties with acute or convalescent COVID-19.

This clone has only one observation. The chain has TRBV6-6 and TRBJ2-5; D is undetermined. Trimming cost V 0 bases and J 5 bases, with 4 bases left between them. Germline values: CDR1 MNHNY, CDR2 SVGAGI (reference sequence). The CDR3 totals 12 residues. For the CDR3, the DNA is TGTGCCAGCAGTTACTCCGCGGAGACCCAGTACTTC. This gives the protein CASSYSAETQYF.

CDR3 coding DNA: TGTGCCAGCTCACCAAAGCAACTCAGGGATGACACTGAAGCTTTCTTT. It translates to CASSPKQLRDDTEAFF. The gene calls are TRBV18 and TRBJ1-1, with a weak D call TRBD1 (5 bases). This CDR3 has 16 residues. CDR1 and CDR2 from the germline V gene are KGHSH and LQKENI. V lost 2 bases to trimming and J lost 3 bases, with 16 bases between them.

V and J are TRBV5-8 and TRBJ2-1, with 13 bases lining up with TRBD2. J lost 3 bases, V lost 5 bases, and 5 bases had no gene match. This CDR3 region has 16 residues. Looked up from germline, CDR1 is SGHTS and CDR2 is YDEGEE. Here the CDR3 reads CASRVGLAGDYNEQFF. Here the CDR3 DNA reads TGTGCCAGCAGGGTAGGACTAGCGGGAGACTACAATGAGCAGTTCTTC. The full variable domain, its missing parts supplied by reference TRBV5-8 and TRBJ2-1, is EAGVTQSPTHLIKTRGQQATLRCSPISGHTSVYWYQQALGLGLQFLLWYDEGEERNRGNFPPRFSGRQFPNYSSELNVNALELEDSALYLCASRVGLAGDYNEQFFGPGTRLTVL.

This clone was observed a handful of times. The V gene is TRBV5-1, the J gene TRBJ1-2; D perhaps matches TRBD1 (5 bases). Per germline, CDR1 SGHRS and CDR2 YFSETQ. CDR3 size: 12 residues. Trimming cost V 5 bases and J 5 bases, with 10 bases left between them. The CDR3 here is CASRQEGYGYTF. The CDR3, as DNA: TGCGCCAGCAGGCAGGAGGGGTATGGCTACACCTTC.

The chain uses TRBV28 and TRBJ2-7; D unclear. Per the germline V gene, CDR1 is MDHEN and CDR2 is SYDVKM. CDR3 length equals 13 residues. V shed 2 bases and J shed 3 bases, with 8 bases lying between them. The CDR3 region has the DNA TGTGCCAGCAGTTTAGGGCAGGACTACGAGCAGTACTTC. Protein product: CASSLGQDYEQYF.

CDR3 sequence: CASGLLGGAAGDGYTF. As DNA, the CDR3 is TGTGCTAGTGGTTTGCTGGGCGGGGCCGCTGGGGATGGCTACACCTTC. This sequence joins TRBV12-5 and TRBJ1-2; D perhaps matches TRBD1 (5 bases). Germline V gives CDR1 LGHNT, CDR2 FRNRAP. Between the trimmed V and J ends, which lost 2 bases and 6 bases, there was a span of 19 bases. This CDR3 spans 16 amino acids. Looking up the rest from reference TRBV12-5 and TRBJ1-2 gives the full variable domain: DARVTQTPRHKVTEMGQEVTMRCQPILGHNTVFWYRQTMMQGLELLAYFRNRAPLDDSGMPKDRFSAEMPDATLATLKIQPSEPRDSAVYFCASGLLGGAAGDGYTFGSGTRLTVV.

The V gene is TRBV2, the J gene TRBJ2-7, with 9 bases fitting TRBD1. CDR3 length equals 16 residues. With 7 bases clipped from V and 6 bases from J, the junction kept 16 bases outside the gene matches. Germline V gene sequence: CDR1 SNHLY, CDR2 FYNNEI. In nucleotides, the CDR3 is TGTGCCAGCACCCAAGAGGGGGGACAGGGCAGGTTCGAGCAGTACTTC. The encoded protein is CASTQEGGQGRFEQYF.

The V gene is TRBV7-2, the J gene TRBJ2-1; possible D gene TRBD2, 5 bases. Germline V CDR1 and CDR2: SGHTA, FQGNSA. Trimming left V 7 bases short and J 0 bases short, with 10 bases between. The CDR3 is 14 residues long. The CDR3 loop is CASTRGFSYNEQFF. CDR3 DNA: TGTGCCAGCACCCGGGGATTCTCCTACAATGAGCAGTTCTTC.

The genes are TRBV5-1 and TRBJ1-6; 7 bases match TRBD1. The CDR3 is 17 amino acids. V lost 3 bases to trimming and J lost 7 bases; unmatched junction nucleotides: 13. Germline V CDR1 and CDR2: SGHRS, YFSETQ. The CDR3 protein is CASSSTPGQIDNSPLHF. CDR3 nucleotides: TGCGCCAGCAGCTCAACCCCGGGACAGATTGACAATTCACCCCTCCACTTT.

In this sample, this clone turned up once. This chain links TRBV24-1 with TRBJ2-1; the match to TRBD2 covers 11 bases. The germline V gene has CDR1 KGHDR and CDR2 SFDVKD. The ends lost 6 bases at V and 4 bases at J; junction bases unmatched: 4. The CDR3 contains 15 residues. The CDR3 DNA is TGTGCCACCAGTAATAGCGGGAGGGTTTACAATGAGCAGTTCTTC. Translated, it gives CATSNSGRVYNEQFF.

The chain employs TRBV18 and TRBJ2-7; 7 bases are shared with TRBD1. The ends lost 3 bases at V and 3 bases at J; junction bases unmatched: 2. This CDR3 is built from 13 residues. The germline V gene encodes CDR1 KGHSH and CDR2 LQKENI. The CDR3 loop reads CASSPGTVYEQYF. DNA for the CDR3: TGTGCCAGCTCACCCGGGACAGTCTACGAGCAGTACTTC.

This chain uses TRBV5-1 with TRBJ2-2; D ambiguous. Trimming stripped 0 bases from V and 4 bases from J, with 10 bases between. This CDR3 is built from 15 residues. Germline-derived CDR1 and CDR2 are SGHRS and YFSETQ. The CDR3 here is CASSLDSPSTGELFF. The CDR3 nucleotides are TGCGCCAGCAGCTTGGATTCCCCGTCCACCGGGGAGCTGTTTTTT.

V is TRBV12-3 or TRBV12-4 and J is TRBJ1-5, with TRBD1 as a possible D gene (5 bases). CDR3 length: 12 residues. Between the trimmed V and J ends, which lost 1 base and 9 bases, there was a span of 7 bases. The CDR3 reads CASSLGRAPQHF. In DNA form, the CDR3 reads TGTGCCAGCAGTTTAGGCAGGGCGCCCCAGCATTTT.

In this sample, this clone turned up once. V usage is TRBV30 and J usage is TRBJ2-3; a possible D gene is TRBD1 (6 bases). The CDR3 consists of 15 residues. The germline V gene has CDR1 GTSNPN and CDR2 SVGIG (reference sequence). Trimming took off 2 bases at V and 0 bases at J, with 12 bases between the two ends. The DNA for the CDR3 is TGTGCCTGGAGTACCGGGACATCTAGCACAGATACGCAGTATTTT. Its translation: CAWSTGTSSTDTQYF.

This clone was counted a single time. The rearrangement links TRBV10-3 to TRBJ1-6; the match to TRBD1 covers 7 bases. This CDR3 is 14 amino acids long. Germline lookup yields CDR1 ENHRY and CDR2 SYGVKD. V trimming: 6 bases; J trimming: 5 bases; junction bases outside the gene matches: 4. This CDR3 is CAIRGTADNSPLHF. CDR3 bases: TGTGCCATCAGGGGGACAGCAGATAATTCACCCCTCCACTTT.

The V call is TRBV9, the J call TRBJ1-2, with 9 bases fitting TRBD1. This CDR3 spans 15 amino acids. After removal of 2 bases from V and 7 bases from J, the junction contained 9 bases not matched to a gene. In germline, CDR1 is SGDLS, CDR2 YYNGEE. This chain's CDR3 is CASSVTGQGLSGYTF. CDR3 DNA sequence: TGTGCCAGCAGCGTGACGGGACAGGGTTTAAGTGGCTACACCTTC.

This rearrangement joins TRBV5-1 to TRBJ1-1, with 8 bases identical to TRBD1. Per germline, CDR1 SGHRS and CDR2 YFSETQ. The V segment lost 4 bases and the J segment 2 bases; nucleotides outside the gene matches: 7. The CDR3 spans 15 residues. CDR3 DNA: TGCGCCAGCAGCGGGCCCGGGACAGGTAACACTGAAGCTTTCTTT. It yields the protein CASSGPGTGNTEAFF.

The chain couples TRBV5-6 to TRBJ2-1; 7 bases align to TRBD2. Germline CDR1 reads SGHDT; CDR2 reads YYEEEE. This CDR3 is built from 14 residues. V shed 2 bases, J shed 7 bases, and the junction held 6 bases outside the gene matches. CDR3: CASSLTSGVNEQFF. In nucleotides, the CDR3 is TGTGCCAGCAGCTTAACAAGCGGGGTTAATGAGCAGTTCTTC.

The rearrangement joins TRBV30 to TRBJ2-5; TRBD2 aligns across 11 bases. This CDR3 is 13 amino acids long. V trimming: 3 bases; J trimming: 4 bases; junction bases outside the gene matches: 1. The germline V gene has CDR1 GTSNPN and CDR2 SVGIG (reference sequence). The CDR3 coding sequence is TGTGCCTGGAGGACTAGCGGGACAGAGACCCAGTACTTC. Its protein product is CAWRTSGTETQYF.

In this sample, this clone turned up a few times. CDR3 amino acids: CASSMDIYGYTF. DNA for the CDR3: TGTGCCAGCAGCATGGACATCTATGGCTACACCTTC. The gene calls are TRBV7-2 and TRBJ1-2; perhaps TRBD1 as D (5 bases). Deletions cut 5 bases from V and 4 bases from J, with 8 bases between. This CDR3 region has 12 residues. CDR1 SGHTA and CDR2 FQGNSA come from the germline V gene.

The J gene is TRBJ2-2, the V gene TRBV11-2, with TRBD1 matching 9 bases. Germline CDR1 reads SGHAT; CDR2 reads FQNNGV. The CDR3 runs 16 residues. V lost 5 bases and J lost 5; bases outside the gene matches: 9. CDR3 in DNA: TGTGCCAGCAGCAGACTACAGGGGGCGCGGACCGGGGAGCTGTTTTTT. Its protein is CASSRLQGARTGELFF.

This clone showed up just once. V gene TRBV20-1 combines with J gene TRBJ2-5; tentative D call: TRBD2 (6 bases). CDR3 length: 11 residues. Between the trimmed V and J ends, which lost 7 bases and 4 bases, there was a span of 10 bases. Germline V gene data show CDR1 as DFQATT and CDR2 as SNEGSKA (reference sequence). The CDR3 loop is CSVGLLETQYF. CDR3 coding DNA: TGCAGTGTTGGACTATTAGAGACCCAGTACTTC.

J is TRBJ2-7 and V is TRBV7-2; 11 bases map to TRBD2. After removal of 6 bases from V and 2 bases from J, the junction contained 9 bases not matched to a gene. From germline, CDR1 is SGHTA and CDR2 FQGNSA. There are 16 residues in the CDR3. As DNA, the CDR3 is TGTGCCAGCAGTTACGATGGGACTAGCGGCACCTACGAGCAGTACTTC. It specifies CASSYDGTSGTYEQYF.

V and J are TRBV7-6 and TRBJ2-3, with a weak D call TRBD2 (6 bases). This CDR3 region has 16 residues. Trimming removed 4 bases at V and 3 bases at J, with 17 bases between. In germline, CDR1 is SGHVS, CDR2 FNYEAQ. CDR3 nucleotide sequence: TGTGCCAGCAGCTCATCCGGCGGGACTCTGACAGATACGCAGTATTTT. This codes for CASSSSGGTLTDTQYF. The full variable domain, rest sourced from reference TRBV7-6 and TRBJ2-3, is GAGVSQSPRYKVTKRGQDVALRCDPISGHVSLYWYRQALGQGPEFLTYFNYEAQQDKSGLPNDRFSAERPEGSISTLTIQRTEQRDSAMYRCASSSSGGTLTDTQYFGPGTRLTVL.

Concerning this clone itself: This sample also contains other DNA sequences that code for the same CDR3. The rearrangement links TRBV5-1 to TRBJ1-1, with D tentatively TRBD1 (5 bases). The CDR3 is 14 amino acids. Germline V lookup: CDR1 SGHRS, CDR2 YFSETQ. The germline V and J ends were trimmed by 0 bases and 1 base, with 7 bases remaining between them. CDR3: CASSLAGQNTEAFF. Here the CDR3 DNA reads TGCGCCAGCAGCTTGGCCGGACAGAACACTGAAGCTTTCTTT.